This TCR beta chain is from a study of blood T cells in healthy people across ages. Healthy Caucasians from Russia aged roughly 6 to 95 served as donors. The authors drew about 9.9 milliliters of peripheral blood from each donor. Extraction yielded at least 5 micrograms of total RNA per sample. Trimming removed 3 bases from V and 8 bases from J; junction bases left unmatched: 3. CDR3 size: 12 residues. CDR1 is SQVTM and CDR2 is ANQGSEA in the germline V gene. Primed by a sample-barcoded 5' primer and a J-beta primer mix, a second PCR proceeded for roughly 7 to 11 cycles. Via MiXCR, TCRdb re-called the 5' RACE reads, giving one row per CDR3 protein. The table records 650,000 to 1,000,000 distinct CDR3 sequences, 35% to 60% of them present only once.

This clonotype originated in a man older than 75 in good health. This chain links TRBV29-1 with TRBJ2-1; the match to TRBD2 covers 8 bases. Sample: blood. The CDR3 DNA is TGCAGCGTTGATGCGGGGGGACATGAGCAGTTCTTC. This sequence encodes CSVDAGGHEQFF.